The 23 T cell receptor beta chains in this list originate from one sample, sequenced in a study of OX40 agonist ivuxolimab in advanced cancers. Produced via immunoSEQ multiplex PCR; TCRdb's table is partial and in-frame only. The table includes under 100,000 clones, 70% to 85% detected once. The sample here was CD4+ or CD8+ T cells sorted from blood, taken in a trial of the OX40 agonist ivuxolimab. These TCRs come from an adult with an advanced solid tumor such as melanoma, head and neck, liver or kidney cancer.

The chain recombines TRBV27 with TRBJ2-7; D is ambiguous. Germline V lookup: CDR1 MNHEY, CDR2 SMNVEV (reference sequence). Between the trimmed V and J ends, which lost 2 bases and 5 bases, there was a span of 16 bases. This CDR3 contains 15 residues. The CDR3 coding sequence is TGTGCCAGCAGTTTAAGTACACAGTCCGGCAACGAGCAGTACTTC. As protein: CASSLSTQSGNEQYF.

This chain joins TRBV7-2 and TRBJ2-7, with D unresolved. This CDR3 contains 13 residues. CDR1 SGHTA and CDR2 FQGNSA come from the germline V gene. V was clipped by 5 bases and J by 2 bases, with 10 bases between them. The CDR3 nucleotides are TGTGCCAGCAGCGCGGCGGTGGCCTACGAGCAGTACTTC. Its protein product is CASSAAVAYEQYF.

This clone was counted a single time. The V and J genes are TRBV9 and TRBJ1-2; TRBD1 matches at 10 bases. Losses at the gene ends were 2 bases for V and 4 bases for J; bases not matched to a gene: 2. Germline V gene lookup returns CDR1 SGDLS and CDR2 YYNGEE. The CDR3 covers 14 residues. The CDR3: CASSVTGGPYGYTF. The CDR3 nucleotides are TGTGCCAGCAGCGTGACAGGGGGCCCCTATGGCTACACCTTC.

This sequence joins TRBV9 and TRBJ2-1; D perhaps matches TRBD2 (5 bases). Germline lookup yields CDR1 SGDLS and CDR2 YYNGEE. This CDR3 spans 14 amino acids. Trimming removed 0 bases at V and 10 bases at J, with 14 bases between. The CDR3 DNA follows: TGTGCCAGCAGCGTAGCTAGCCCCCCTATCGAGCAGTTCTTC. This codes for CASSVASPPIEQFF.

This rearrangement joins TRBV5-1 to TRBJ1-2, with 7 bases fitting TRBD1. Germline-derived CDR1 and CDR2 are SGHRS and YFSETQ. The V segment lost 0 bases and the J segment 7 bases; nucleotides outside the gene matches: 0. There are 12 residues in the CDR3. The CDR3 spells CASSLAGGGYTF. In nucleotides, the CDR3 is TGCGCCAGCAGCTTGGCAGGGGGTGGCTACACCTTC.

The chain employs TRBV7-2 and TRBJ2-7, with 7 bases fitting TRBD2. From germline, CDR1 is SGHTA and CDR2 FQGNSA. The CDR3 runs to 14 residues. The V gene end was trimmed by 3 bases and the J gene end by 4 bases; junction bases not matched to a gene: 6. Here the CDR3 reads CASSFSSGGYEQYF. In DNA form, the CDR3 reads TGTGCCAGCAGCTTCTCTAGCGGCGGATACGAGCAGTACTTC.

A note on this clone: A read error may produce the germline difference seen at one junction end. The rearrangement joins TRBV30 to TRBJ1-6; no reliable D call. Germline values: CDR1 GTSNPN, CDR2 SVGIG (reference sequence). This CDR3 is 12 amino acids long. DNA for the CDR3: TGTGCCTGGGGTGTCGGGAGTTCACCCCTCCACTTT. Translating it yields CAWGVGSSPLHF.

This clone was detected only a few times. The chain combines TRBV28 with TRBJ1-5; D is uncertain. The CDR3 extends over 14 amino acids. CDR1 and CDR2 (germline): MDHEN, SYDVKM. Trimming removed 6 bases from V and 2 bases from J, with 11 bases in between. CDR3 bases: TGTGCCAGCAGCCCACCCCCCGGCAATCAGCCCCAGCATTTT. Protein sequence: CASSPPPGNQPQHF.

The sample holds one count of this clone. J is TRBJ1-3 and V is TRBV7-9; 8 positions agree with TRBD1. The germline CDR1 and CDR2 sequences are SEHNR and FQNEAQ (reference sequence). V shed 4 bases and J 2 bases; nucleotides not matched to a gene: 7. The CDR3 spans 16 residues. In nucleotides, the CDR3 is TGTGCCAGCAGCTCCCCAGGGGGCAAAACTGGAAACACCATATATTTT. It translates to CASSSPGGKTGNTIYF.

The genes are TRBV27 and TRBJ2-7, with TRBD2 identical over 8 bases. This CDR3 contains 15 residues. V dropped 4 bases and J dropped 2; count of bases not matched to a gene: 7. The germline CDR1 and CDR2 sequences are MNHEY and SMNVEV (reference sequence). CDR3 nucleotides: TGTGCCAGCAGTTCCATCTTAGCGGGGACCTACGAGCAGTACTTC. Translated: CASSSILAGTYEQYF.

This chain links TRBV19 with TRBJ2-3; weak D call: TRBD2 (6 bases). CDR3 size: 16 residues. In germline, CDR1 is LNHDA, CDR2 SQIVND (reference sequence). V was pared by 5 bases and J by 5 bases, with 20 bases between. The chain's CDR3 is CASSPATYFGGDTQYF. The DNA of the CDR3 is TGTGCCAGTAGTCCCGCGACCTACTTCGGGGGAGATACGCAGTATTTT.

The V call is TRBV4-3, the J call TRBJ2-7, with 12 bases aligning to TRBD2. V shed 1 base and J 3 bases; nucleotides not matched to a gene: 4. The CDR3 extends over 16 amino acids. Germline-derived CDR1 and CDR2 are LGHNA and YSLEER. CDR3 in amino acids: CASSQASGGAVYEQYF. The CDR3 nucleotides read TGCGCCAGCAGCCAAGCTAGCGGGGGGGCCGTCTACGAGCAGTACTTC.

The rearrangement joins TRBV5-4 to TRBJ2-6; TRBD1 might be the D (6 bases). With 6 bases removed from V and 2 bases from J, the gap between germline ends came to 12 bases. CDR3 length: 15 residues. Germline lookup yields CDR1 SGHNT and CDR2 YYREEE (reference sequence). This chain's CDR3 is CASTKTGTGANVLTF. CDR3 sequence (DNA): TGTGCCAGCACCAAGACAGGTACTGGGGCCAACGTCCTGACTTTC.

The V gene is TRBV11-1, the J gene TRBJ2-2; TRBD2 matches at 8 bases. The CDR3 totals 16 residues. Losses at the gene ends were 1 base for V and 4 bases for J; bases not matched to a gene: 5. CDR1 is SGHAT and CDR2 is FQDESV in the germline V gene (reference sequence). CDR3 protein: CASSLGGGLGTGELFF. In DNA, the CDR3 is TGTGCCAGCAGCTTAGGCGGGGGGCTGGGCACCGGGGAGCTGTTTTTT.

The rearrangement uses TRBV7-3 and TRBJ2-3, with 7 bases that match TRBD1. The CDR3 runs 15 residues. Per germline, CDR1 SGHTA and CDR2 FQGTGA. J gave up 2 bases and V 1 base, and 3 bases lay outside the gene matches. The CDR3 loop reads CASSLKGAATDTQYF. The CDR3 bases are TGTGCCAGCAGCTTAAAGGGGGCGGCCACAGATACGCAGTATTTT.

The chain has TRBV28 and TRBJ1-2; D unresolved. Germline assignment: CDR1 MDHEN and CDR2 SYDVKM. The V end lost 5 bases, the J end lost 3 bases, and 7 bases lay between the germline ends. The CDR3 contains 12 residues. The CDR3 DNA reads as TGTGCCAGCAGTAGCAGTTACTATGGCTACACCTTC. Amino acids: CASSSSYYGYTF.

This chain uses TRBV9 with TRBJ1-2; D remains unclear. The germline V gene has CDR1 SGDLS and CDR2 YYNGEE. The V gene lost 0 bases and the J gene lost 2 bases, with 8 bases spanning the gap. This CDR3 has 14 residues. The CDR3 loop reads CASSVEYGNYGYTF. The CDR3 bases are TGTGCCAGCAGCGTAGAGTATGGGAACTATGGCTACACCTTC.

This clone showed up just once. The chain combines TRBV18 with TRBJ1-1; D unclear. V was pared by 1 base and J by 4 bases, with 7 bases between. The CDR3 spans 13 residues. Germline V gives CDR1 KGHSH, CDR2 LQKENI. The CDR3 DNA reads as TGTGCCAGCTCACCACAGGGAGTCACTGAAGCTTTCTTT. This gives the protein CASSPQGVTEAFF.

This clone was counted at least ten times. The V call is TRBV11-2, the J call TRBJ1-3; D uncertain. The germline gives CDR1 SGHAT, CDR2 FQNNGV. The germline V and J ends were trimmed by 3 bases and 4 bases, with 13 bases remaining between them. This CDR3 has 15 amino acids. The CDR3 DNA follows: TGTGCCAGCAGCTTCCAGGCAGGCGGCGGAAACACCATATATTTT. It yields the protein CASSFQAGGGNTIYF.

This clone was seen only once. The rearrangement joins TRBV6-6 to TRBJ2-5; perhaps TRBD2 as D (6 bases). Looked up from germline, CDR1 is MNHNY and CDR2 is SVGAGI (reference sequence). The CDR3 consists of 13 residues. Trimming pared 7 bases from V and 5 bases from J, leaving 14 bases between. The CDR3 DNA reads as TGTGCCAGCATCAAAACGGGGGTGGAGACCCAGTACTTC. Its translation is CASIKTGVETQYF.

The rearrangement joins TRBV28 to TRBJ2-5; 8 bases align to TRBD1. Germline V gene sequence: CDR1 MDHEN, CDR2 SYDVKM. The CDR3 length is 13 residues. Unmatched junction bases numbered 7, after V lost 8 bases and J lost 5 bases. The CDR3 DNA sequence: TGTGCCAGCCTAGGACAGGGTATTGAGACCCAGTACTTC. Its translation: CASLGQGIETQYF.

This clone came up once. This chain joins TRBV2 and TRBJ2-2; 7 bases map to TRBD2. The CDR3 runs 16 residues. The trim removed 0 bases at V and 5 bases at J, leaving 6 bases unmatched. Germline V CDR1 and CDR2: SNHLY, FYNNEI. The CDR3 sequence is CASSEAGISGTGELFF. For the CDR3, the DNA is TGTGCCAGCAGTGAAGCGGGTATTAGCGGGACCGGGGAGCTGTTTTTT.

The rearrangement uses TRBV9 and TRBJ1-2, with D possibly matching TRBD1 (5 bases). This CDR3 is built from 15 residues. Trimming stripped 2 bases from V and 0 bases from J, with 11 bases between. The germline gives CDR1 SGDLS, CDR2 YYNGEE. DNA of the CDR3: TGTGCCAGCAGCGTTCAGGGTTTCCCTAACTATGGCTACACCTTC. Protein product: CASSVQGFPNYGYTF.